This T cell receptor beta chain is from a study of PD-1 blockade in classical Hodgkin lymphoma. Time point meaning: cycle 4 day 1 (C4D1), after less than seven weeks of nivolumab. Every patient had relapsed following autologous stem cell transplantation, and cohorts differed in brentuximab vedotin exposure. Per germline, CDR1 SQVTM and CDR2 ANQGSEA. Trimming took off 3 bases at V and 11 bases at J, with 7 bases between the two ends. This CDR3 spans 9 amino acids. Sequenced by immunoSEQ multiplex PCR; TCRdb stores in-frame clones only, minus some. This table has around 21,000 clones, around 82% appearing once.

The chain links TRBV29-1 to TRBJ1-2; D is unclear. The source of this sequence is a human donor with classical Hodgkin lymphoma. The material sequenced was peripheral blood mononuclear cells (PBMCs), taken before the fourth cycle of nivolumab. CDR3 sequence reads: CSVDSRYTF. The CDR3 DNA reads TGCAGCGTTGATTCTAGGTACACCTTC.